This T cell receptor beta chain originates from a study of a mutant IDH1 vaccine in newly diagnosed glioma (dated by TCRdb to the early 2020s). Regarding the complete study: Vaccination was initiated 4-6 weeks after radiotherapy alone, or concurrently with temozolomide cycles in the chemotherapy-containing groups. Of the 32 patients who were treated, around 60% were male and approximately 40% were female, and the mean age was around 40 years. Prior to enrollment, standard therapy consisting of radiotherapy alone, temozolomide alone, or radiochemotherapy with temozolomide had been administered to patients, with the combination being received by most patients. Visit V12 was the week-35 safety follow-up and visit V13 was the week-47 end of study. Peripheral blood was collected at six visits: V03 (baseline), V05, V07, V10, V12 and V13. Longitudinal TCRB deep sequencing was performed for 20 to 25 treated patients wherever samples were available for exploratory analyses. Findings and caveats that apply to the study as a whole: Across multiple MHC alleles, vaccine-induced immune responses were seen in approximately 93% of patients. The authors stated that sample limitations prevented analyses of patient blood samples from being reproduced. Availability determined which PBMC samples were chosen for TCRB deep sequencing. Changes in the top peripheral T cell clonotypes picked up by TCRB sequencing did not appear to be linked to pseudoprogression.

Library construction relied on the immunoSEQ multiplex PCR assay. Rearranged TCR beta chain sequences were amplified using the hsTCRB Kit according to the manufacturer's protocol. An Illumina MiSeq was used to sequence the TCRB libraries. Per the authors' processing: The proprietary platform of the kit vendor was used for demultiplexing, trimming and gene mapping. What TCRdb holds here is the immuneACCESS table cut down to in-frame rearrangements. Part of the clones is not present; checked against another copy, under half of the missing clones reflect an unresolved V gene, and the others are unexplained. The V and J calls and clone size are taken from that table; D and trimming were inferred from the DNA. The sample records approximately 43,000 clones, 80% to 90% of which are singletons. The top ten hold 1.5% of the sample. The time point label of this sample denotes: week 35, safety follow-up. A 20-mer mutant IDH1 peptide at 300 micrograms in Montanide made up each vaccine dose, which was injected subcutaneously together with topical imiquimod. Across visits V03 through V10, patients got a total of eight vaccinations, given in weeks 1, 3, 5, 7, 11, 15, 19 and 23. The donors had newly diagnosed IDH1-mutant astrocytomas of WHO grade 3 or 4 that showed loss of nuclear ATRX. The samples were drawn from NOA16, a multicentre, single-arm, open-label phase I trial in Germany that tested a mutant IDH1 peptide vaccine in humans for the first time. Genomic DNA for TCRB sequencing was extracted from EDTA blood using the DNeasy Blood and Tissue Kit.

As to this clone: No cognate antigen has been identified for it. No base quality values were provided; no much bigger clone lies one nucleotide off.

CDR1 and CDR2, looked up from the germline V gene, are MNHNS and SASEGT. The CDR3 has 11 amino acids, counting the end cysteine and phenylalanine. Only the CDR3 part of the read is kept: 33 bases, read in frame from the first base. This sequence was found in a man aged 40-50 years with glioma. Recombination linked TRBV6-1 to TRBJ1-1; no D gene call is confident. Specimen: PBMCs, collected from a glioma patient whose treatment included an IDH1 peptide vaccine. The CDR3 region: CAVMAATEAFF. The bases read TGTGCTGTGATGGCGGCCACTGAAGCTTTCTTT.